This TCR beta chain was sequenced during a study of identifying expanded T cells in peripheral blood. The study's findings and limits: Approximately two-week clone count variance significantly increased as total template count grew. About 1.2 clones differed between technical replicates, versus around 15 and 18 over time.

No infections or other immune events were documented during collection. The V gene lost 0 bases and the J gene lost 8 bases, with 10 bases spanning the gap. This CDR3 has 13 amino acids. Germline V gene sequence: CDR1 LGHNA, CDR2 YSLEER. With respect to this clone: Its target is not known.

Method: immunoSEQ multiplex PCR; TCRdb's copy keeps in-frame clones and lacks some. This repertoire shows around 100,000 clones, about 87% found once; its top ten account for over 12%. The clonotype originates from a person between 18 and 69 years old in good health. The material sequenced was blood. The rearrangement links TRBV4-3 to TRBJ1-1, with D tentatively TRBD1 (5 bases). The CDR3 here is CASSQDLNREAFF. The CDR3 nucleotides read TGCGCCAGCAGCCAAGATCTAAACAGGGAAGCTTTCTTT.